The 19 T cell receptor gamma chains presented below share a single source sample, sequenced in a study of Vδ1+ human thymocytes. Regarding the study as a whole: Thymic TRG and TRD repertoires appeared highly polyclonal.

Extracted RNA was reverse transcribed into cDNA. Multiplex PCR used pooled V-gene forward primers and a constant-region reverse primer to amplify CDR3s. TCRdb re-identified clones in the multiplex PCR reads via CATT. The sample consists of several thousand gamma-chain clones, 40% to 50% of them appearing once. What these receptors recognize is not known. The sequenced sample was Vdelta1+ gamma-delta thymocytes from the thymus. The subset here: FACS-sorted CD3+ TCRalphabeta- TCRVdelta1+ TCRVdelta2- thymocytes. Receptors originate from a boy under two years old who had congenital heart surgery.

The sample holds a few counts of this clone. The chain couples TRGV4 to TRGJ1 or TRGJ2. The J gene was missing in TCRdb and was found by matching the end of the DNA to germline. Germline values: CDR1 EGSTGY, CDR2 YDSYTSSV. Germline trimming cut 5 bases from V and 3 bases from J; bases unmatched to any gene: 7. This CDR3 is built from 13 residues. CDR3 sequence: CATWVGGYYKKLF. CDR3 DNA sequence: TGTGCCACCTGGGTCGGCGGTTATTATAAGAAACTCTTT.

The chain joins TRGV3 to TRGJ1 or TRGJ2. TCRdb lists no J gene, so it was determined here by aligning the DNA to germline. CDR3 length: 16 residues. The ends lost 0 bases at V and 7 bases at J; junction bases unmatched: 15. The germline CDR1 and CDR2 sequences are VTNTFY and YDVSTARD (reference sequence). CDR3 sequence (DNA): TGTGCCACCTGGGACAGGCAGAGTCGAATAGAGTATAAGAAACTCTTT. Its protein product is CATWDRQSRIEYKKLF.

Worth noting for this clone: The identical CDR3 is also encoded by other nucleotide sequences in the sample. The chain links TRGV3 to TRGJ1 or TRGJ2. The J gene is not listed in TCRdb, so it was assigned here from a DNA match to germline. The CDR3 runs to 14 residues. Per germline, CDR1 VTNTFY and CDR2 YDVSTARD (reference sequence). Germline trimming cut 0 bases from V and 0 bases from J; bases unmatched to any gene: 2. Here the CDR3 DNA reads TGTGCCACCTGGGACAGGACGAATTATTATAAGAAACTCTTT. Residues: CATWDRTNYYKKLF.

A word on this clone: At one boundary the junction diverges from the germline segment, which might be a read error. The rearrangement links TRGV9 to TRGJ1 or TRGJ2. The CDR3 runs 12 residues. The germline V gene has CDR1 GITISATS and CDR2 ISYDGTV (reference sequence). CDR3: CALREVYYKKLF. CDR3 coding DNA: TGTGCCTTGCGGGAGGTTTATTATAAGAAACTCTTT.

This clone was counted once. Called V gene: TRGV5; the J gene was not called. CDR1 is VINAFY and CDR2 is YDVSNSKD in the germline V gene. This CDR3 is 13 amino acids long. CDR3 in DNA: TGTGCCACCTGGGGCAGGCCTAAAGAGGTCGAACTCTTT. Residues: CATWGRPKEVELF.

Worth noting for this clone: Different DNA sequences within this sample yield the same CDR3. J is TRGJ1 or TRGJ2 and V is TRGV3. The J gene was not available in TCRdb and was assigned here by matching the DNA to germline segments. The germline V gene encodes CDR1 VTNTFY and CDR2 YDVSTARD (reference sequence). CDR3 length: 12 amino acids. After removal of 0 bases from V and 10 bases from J, the junction contained 6 bases not matched to a gene. The chain's CDR3 is CATWDRLGKKLF. CDR3 nucleotide sequence: TGTGCCACCTGGGACAGGCTAGGGAAGAAACTCTTT.

The V gene is TRGV5; the J gene was not called. The germline V gene encodes CDR1 VINAFY and CDR2 YDVSNSKD. The CDR3 loop spans 11 amino acids. DNA for the CDR3: TGTGCCACCTGGGACGGATATAAGAAACTATTT. Protein product: CATWDGYKKLF.

This chain links TRGV3 with TRGJ1 or TRGJ2. TCRdb is silent on the J gene; assignment here came from matching the DNA to germline. The CDR3 spans 13 residues. V lost 0 bases and J lost 5; bases outside the gene matches: 4. Germline V gives CDR1 VTNTFY, CDR2 YDVSTARD (reference sequence). CDR3 in DNA: TGTGCCACCTGGGACAGGCGAAATTATAAGAAACTCTTT. This translates into CATWDRRNYKKLF.

This clone has more than one count but fewer than ten. The J gene is TRGJP2, the V gene TRGV8. CDR1 and CDR2 (germline): VENAVY, YDSYNSRV. V trimming: 3 bases; J trimming: 9 bases; junction bases outside the gene matches: 4. The CDR3 totals 12 residues. The CDR3 bases are TGTGCCACCTGGGATGGAAATTGGATCAAGACGTTT. Translating gives CATWDGNWIKTF.

This clone was picked up a small number of times. This rearrangement joins TRGV4 to TRGJP2. The CDR3 covers 16 residues. V shed 0 bases, J shed 1 base, and the junction held 5 bases outside the gene matches. In germline, CDR1 is EGSTGY, CDR2 YDSYTSSV. This chain's CDR3 is CATWDGIISSDWIKTF. The CDR3 DNA reads as TGTGCCACCTGGGATGGGATCATTAGTAGTGATTGGATCAAGACGTTT.

This clone is labeled large (0.1 to 1%). V and J are TRGV5 and TRGJ1 or TRGJ2. The trim removed 0 bases at V and 12 bases at J, leaving 5 bases unmatched. CDR3 length equals 11 residues. Germline V gene sequence: CDR1 VINAFY, CDR2 YDVSNSKD. Here the CDR3 reads CATWDRRGKLF. Here the CDR3 DNA reads TGTGCCACCTGGGACAGGCGGGGGAAACTCTTT.

There are a few counts of this clone. J is TRGJP1 and V is TRGV3. Germline-derived CDR1 and CDR2 are VTNTFY and YDVSTARD (reference sequence). CDR3 size: 14 residues. V gave up 0 bases and J gave up 7 bases; unmatched junction bases: 5. Here the CDR3 DNA reads TGTGCCACCTGGGACAGGCGAGGTGGTTGGTTCAAGATATTT. As protein: CATWDRRGGWFKIF.

The chain couples TRGV4 to TRGJ1 or TRGJ2. Here the J gene came from matching the DNA to germline, since TCRdb omits it. V shed 3 bases and J 5 bases; nucleotides not matched to a gene: 7. Germline lookup yields CDR1 EGSTGY and CDR2 YDSYTSSV. The CDR3 contains 13 residues. CDR3 sequence reads: CATWDPEHYKKLF. CDR3 bases: TGTGCCACCTGGGATCCCGAACATTATAAGAAACTCTTT.

Concerning this clone: Relative to the germline gene, one junction end is altered; a read error may explain this. This rearrangement joins TRGV3 to TRGJ1 or TRGJ2. The J gene, left out of TCRdb, was set here by checking the DNA against germline. There are 11 residues in the CDR3. CDR1 and CDR2 from the germline V gene are VTNTFY and YDVSTARD (reference sequence). The CDR3 here is CATWDRQTKLF. CDR3 nucleotide sequence: TGCGCCACCTGGGACAGGCAGACGAAACTCTTT.

The chain recombines TRGV8 with TRGJ1 or TRGJ2. TCRdb offers no J gene call, so here the DNA was matched to germline to obtain one. The CDR3 is 12 residues long. V shed 3 bases and J 8 bases; nucleotides not matched to a gene: 7. Germline V CDR1 and CDR2: VENAVY, YDSYNSRV. The CDR3: CATWDPPHKKLF. CDR3 DNA sequence: TGTGCCACCTGGGATCCCCCACATAAGAAACTCTTT.

The chain uses TRGV9 and TRGJ1 or TRGJ2. Here the J gene came from matching the DNA to germline, since TCRdb omits it. V was clipped by 0 bases and J by 3 bases; unmatched bases: 8. The CDR3 totals 15 residues. Germline V gives CDR1 GITISATS, CDR2 ISYDGTV (reference sequence). The CDR3 nucleotides are TGTGCCTTGTGGGAGGTGCACGCTTCTTATTATAAGAAACTCTTT. Protein: CALWEVHASYYKKLF.

This clone came up a few times. The V and J genes are TRGV4 and TRGJP2. The CDR3 totals 14 residues. Per the germline V gene, CDR1 is EGSTGY and CDR2 is YDSYTSSV. V lost 0 bases to trimming and J lost 4 bases; unmatched junction nucleotides: 2. Here the CDR3 DNA reads TGTGCCACCTGGGATGGGCCTAGTGATTGGATCAAGACGTTT. It specifies CATWDGPSDWIKTF.

This clone came up once. The chain recombines TRGV3 with TRGJ1 or TRGJ2. In the absence of a J gene in TCRdb, the DNA was matched to germline to assign it here. Trimming took 0 bases from V and 1 from J; bases not matched to a gene: 3. The CDR3 runs to 14 residues. CDR1 is VTNTFY and CDR2 is YDVSTARD in the germline V gene (reference sequence). The CDR3 loop is CATWDRLNYYKKLF. In DNA, the CDR3 is TGTGCCACCTGGGACAGGCTAAATTATTATAAGAAACTCTTT.

This clone was observed a handful of times. The sample carries other DNA sequences with the same CDR3. This chain connects TRGV3 to TRGJ1 or TRGJ2. There are 14 residues in the CDR3. Germline V gene data show CDR1 as VTNTFY and CDR2 as YDVSTARD (reference sequence). V was clipped by 0 bases and J by 4 bases; unmatched bases: 6. The CDR3 reads CATWDRLGYYKKLF. For the CDR3, the DNA is TGTGCCACCTGGGACAGGCTCGGGTATTATAAGAAACTCTTT.